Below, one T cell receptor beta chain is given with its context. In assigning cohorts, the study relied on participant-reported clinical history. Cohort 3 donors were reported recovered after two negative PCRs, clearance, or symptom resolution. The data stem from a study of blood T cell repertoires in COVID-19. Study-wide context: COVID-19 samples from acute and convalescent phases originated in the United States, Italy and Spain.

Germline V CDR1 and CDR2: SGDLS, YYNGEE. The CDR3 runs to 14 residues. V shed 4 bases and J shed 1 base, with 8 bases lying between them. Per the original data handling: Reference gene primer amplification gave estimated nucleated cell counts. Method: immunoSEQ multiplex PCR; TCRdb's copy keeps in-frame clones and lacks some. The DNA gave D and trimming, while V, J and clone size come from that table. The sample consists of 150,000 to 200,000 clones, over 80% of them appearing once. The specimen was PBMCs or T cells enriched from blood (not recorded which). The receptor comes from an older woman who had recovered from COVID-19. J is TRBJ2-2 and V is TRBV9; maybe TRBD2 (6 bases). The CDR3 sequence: CASSLEGNTGELFF. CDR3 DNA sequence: TGTGCCAGCAGCCTGGAGGGGAACACCGGGGAGCTGTTTTTT. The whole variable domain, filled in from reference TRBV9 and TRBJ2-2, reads DSGVTQTPKHLITATGQRVTLRCSPRSGDLSVYWYQQSLDQGLQFLIQYYNGEERAKGNILERFSAQQFPDLHSELNLSSLELGDSALYFCASSLEGNTGELFFGEGSRLTVL.